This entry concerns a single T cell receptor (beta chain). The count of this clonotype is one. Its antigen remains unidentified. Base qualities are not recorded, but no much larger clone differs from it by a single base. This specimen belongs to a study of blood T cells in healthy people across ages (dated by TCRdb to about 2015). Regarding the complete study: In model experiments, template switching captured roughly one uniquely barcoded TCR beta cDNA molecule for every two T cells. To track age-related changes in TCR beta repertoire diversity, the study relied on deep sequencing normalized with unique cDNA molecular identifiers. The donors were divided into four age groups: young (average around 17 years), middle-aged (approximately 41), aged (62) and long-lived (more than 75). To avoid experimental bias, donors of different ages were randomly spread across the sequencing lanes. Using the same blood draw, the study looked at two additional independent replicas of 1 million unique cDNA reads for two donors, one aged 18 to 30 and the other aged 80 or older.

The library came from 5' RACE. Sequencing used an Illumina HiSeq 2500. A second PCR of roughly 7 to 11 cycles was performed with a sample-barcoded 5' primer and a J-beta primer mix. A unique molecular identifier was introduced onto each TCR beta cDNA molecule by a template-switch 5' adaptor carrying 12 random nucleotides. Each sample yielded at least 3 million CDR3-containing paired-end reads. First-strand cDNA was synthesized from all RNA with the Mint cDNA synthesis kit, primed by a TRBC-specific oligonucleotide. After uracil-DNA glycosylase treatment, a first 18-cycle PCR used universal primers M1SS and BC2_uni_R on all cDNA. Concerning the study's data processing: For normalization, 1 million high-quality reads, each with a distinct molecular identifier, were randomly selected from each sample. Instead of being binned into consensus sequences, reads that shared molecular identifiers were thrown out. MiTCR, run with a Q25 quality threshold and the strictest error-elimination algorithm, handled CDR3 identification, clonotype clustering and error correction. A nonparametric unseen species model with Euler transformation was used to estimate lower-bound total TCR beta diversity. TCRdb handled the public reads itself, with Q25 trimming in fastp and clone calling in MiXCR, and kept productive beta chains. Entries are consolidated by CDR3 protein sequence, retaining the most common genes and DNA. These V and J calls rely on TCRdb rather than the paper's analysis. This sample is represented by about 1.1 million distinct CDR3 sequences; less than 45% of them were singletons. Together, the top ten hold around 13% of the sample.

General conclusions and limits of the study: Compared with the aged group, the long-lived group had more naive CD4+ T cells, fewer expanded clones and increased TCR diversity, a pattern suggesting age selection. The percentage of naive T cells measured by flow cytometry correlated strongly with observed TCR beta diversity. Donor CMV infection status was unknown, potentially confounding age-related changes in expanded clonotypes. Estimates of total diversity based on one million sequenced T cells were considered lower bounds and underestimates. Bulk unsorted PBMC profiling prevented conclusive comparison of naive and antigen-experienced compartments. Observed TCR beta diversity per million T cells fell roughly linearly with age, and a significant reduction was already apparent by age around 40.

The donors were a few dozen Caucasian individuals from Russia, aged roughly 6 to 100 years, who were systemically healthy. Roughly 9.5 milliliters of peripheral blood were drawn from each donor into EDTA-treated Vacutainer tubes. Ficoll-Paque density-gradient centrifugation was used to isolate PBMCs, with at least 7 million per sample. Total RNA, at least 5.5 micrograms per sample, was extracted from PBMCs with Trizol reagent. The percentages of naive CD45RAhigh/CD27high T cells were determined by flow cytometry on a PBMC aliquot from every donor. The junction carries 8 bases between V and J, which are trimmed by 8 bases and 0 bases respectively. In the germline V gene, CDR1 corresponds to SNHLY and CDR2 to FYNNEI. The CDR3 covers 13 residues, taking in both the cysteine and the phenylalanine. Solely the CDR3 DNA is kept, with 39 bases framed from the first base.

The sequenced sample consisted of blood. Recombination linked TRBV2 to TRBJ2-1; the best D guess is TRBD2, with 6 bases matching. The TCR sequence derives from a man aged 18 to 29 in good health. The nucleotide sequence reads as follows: TGTGCCAGCGACGGGGGCTCCTACAATGAGCAGTTCTTC. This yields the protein CASDGGSYNEQFF.